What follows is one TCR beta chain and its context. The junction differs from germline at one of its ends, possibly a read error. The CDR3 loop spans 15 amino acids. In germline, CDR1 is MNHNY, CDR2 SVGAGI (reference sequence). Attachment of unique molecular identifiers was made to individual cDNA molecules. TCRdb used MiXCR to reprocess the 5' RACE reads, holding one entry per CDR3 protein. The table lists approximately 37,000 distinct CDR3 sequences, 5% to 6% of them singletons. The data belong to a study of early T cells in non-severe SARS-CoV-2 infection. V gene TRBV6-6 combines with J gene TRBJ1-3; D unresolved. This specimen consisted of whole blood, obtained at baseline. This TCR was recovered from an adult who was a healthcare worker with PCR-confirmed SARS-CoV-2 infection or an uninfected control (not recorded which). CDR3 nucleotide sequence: TGTGCCAGCAGTTACTCACCCTACTCTGGAAACACCATATGTTTT. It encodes CASSYSPYSGNTICF.